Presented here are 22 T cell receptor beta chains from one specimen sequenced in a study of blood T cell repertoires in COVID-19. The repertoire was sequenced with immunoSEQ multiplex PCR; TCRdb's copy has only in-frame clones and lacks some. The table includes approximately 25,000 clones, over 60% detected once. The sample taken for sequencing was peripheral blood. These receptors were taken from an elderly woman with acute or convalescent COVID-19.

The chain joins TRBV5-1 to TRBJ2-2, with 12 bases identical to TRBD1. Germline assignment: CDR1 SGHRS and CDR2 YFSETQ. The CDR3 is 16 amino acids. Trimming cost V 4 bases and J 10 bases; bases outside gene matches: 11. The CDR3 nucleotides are TGCGCCAGCAGCCTGGGATCCGGGACAGGGGGCGTGGAGCTGTTTTTT. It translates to CASSLGSGTGGVELFF. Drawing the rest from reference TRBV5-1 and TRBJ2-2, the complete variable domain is KAGVTQTPRYLIKTRGQQVTLSCSPISGHRSVSWYQQTPGQGLQFLFEYFSETQRNKGNFPGRFSGRQFSNSRSEMNVSTLELGDSALYLCASSLGSGTGGVELFFGEGSRLTVL.

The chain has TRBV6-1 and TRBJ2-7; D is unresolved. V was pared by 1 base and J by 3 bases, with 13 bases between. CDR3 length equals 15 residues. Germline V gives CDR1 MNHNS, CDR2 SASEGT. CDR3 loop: CASSEGGSTLYEQYF. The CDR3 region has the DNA TGTGCCAGCAGTGAAGGTGGCAGTACCCTCTACGAGCAGTACTTC.

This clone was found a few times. The CDR3 is CASSPQTGLPEAFF. The CDR3, as DNA: TGTGCCAGCTCACCACAAACAGGGCTCCCTGAAGCTTTCTTT. The J gene is TRBJ1-1, the V gene TRBV18; a possible D gene is TRBD1 (6 bases). The V and J ends lost 1 base and 6 bases respectively, with 12 bases between them. Germline V gene lookup returns CDR1 KGHSH and CDR2 LQKENI. This CDR3 contains 14 residues.

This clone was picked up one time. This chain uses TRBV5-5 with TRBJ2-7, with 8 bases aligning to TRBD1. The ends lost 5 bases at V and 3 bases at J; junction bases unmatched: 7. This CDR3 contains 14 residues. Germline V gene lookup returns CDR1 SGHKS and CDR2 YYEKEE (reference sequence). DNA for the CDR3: TGTGCCAGCAGAACCGGACAGGGCAACTACGAGCAGTACTTC. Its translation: CASRTGQGNYEQYF. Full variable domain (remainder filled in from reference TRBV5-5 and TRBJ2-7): DAGVTQSPTHLIKTRGQQVTLRCSPISGHKSVSWYQQVLGQGPQFIFQYYEKEERGRGNFPDRFSARQFPNYSSELNVNALLLGDSALYLCASRTGQGNYEQYFGPGTRLTVT.

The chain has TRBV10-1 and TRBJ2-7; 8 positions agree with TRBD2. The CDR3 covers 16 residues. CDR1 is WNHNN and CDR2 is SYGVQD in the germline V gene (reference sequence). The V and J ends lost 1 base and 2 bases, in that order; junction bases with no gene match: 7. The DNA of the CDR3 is TGCGCCAGCAGTGAGTGGGAGCGGGAGAGGCCCTACGAGCAGTACTTC. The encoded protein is CASSEWERERPYEQYF.

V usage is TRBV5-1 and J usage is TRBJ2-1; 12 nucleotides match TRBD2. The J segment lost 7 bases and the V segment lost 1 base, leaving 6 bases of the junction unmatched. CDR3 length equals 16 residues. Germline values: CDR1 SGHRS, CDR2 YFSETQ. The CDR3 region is CASSLMRLAGGNEQFF. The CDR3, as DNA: TGCGCCAGCAGCTTGATGAGGCTAGCGGGAGGGAATGAGCAGTTCTTC.

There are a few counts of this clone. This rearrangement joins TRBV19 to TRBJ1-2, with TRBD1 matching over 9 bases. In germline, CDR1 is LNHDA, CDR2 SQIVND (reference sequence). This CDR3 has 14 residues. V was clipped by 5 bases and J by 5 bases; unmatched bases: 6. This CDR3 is CASSGGQGWYGYTF. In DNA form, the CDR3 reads TGTGCCAGTAGTGGAGGACAGGGGTGGTATGGCTACACCTTC.

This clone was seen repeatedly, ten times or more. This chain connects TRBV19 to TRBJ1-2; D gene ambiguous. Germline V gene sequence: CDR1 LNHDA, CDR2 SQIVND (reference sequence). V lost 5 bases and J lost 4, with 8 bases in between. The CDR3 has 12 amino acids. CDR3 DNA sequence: TGTGCCAGTAGTTTAGCCCGCTATGGCTACACCTTC. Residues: CASSLARYGYTF.

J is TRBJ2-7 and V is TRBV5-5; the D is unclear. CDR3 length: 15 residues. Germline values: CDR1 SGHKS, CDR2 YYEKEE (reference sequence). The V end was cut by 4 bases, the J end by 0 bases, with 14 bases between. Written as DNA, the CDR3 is TGTGCCAGCAGCCCGAGTCGGTTAAGCTCCTACGAGCAGTACTTC. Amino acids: CASSPSRLSSYEQYF.

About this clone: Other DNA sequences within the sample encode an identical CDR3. The CDR3 DNA follows: TGCGCCAGCAGCCCATTAGCGGGATCCTACAATGAGCAGTTCTTC. Its translation: CASSPLAGSYNEQFF. The rearrangement joins TRBV4-3 to TRBJ2-1, with 8 bases fitting TRBD2. Germline CDR1 is LGHNA and CDR2 is YSLEER. Trimming took 4 bases from V and 1 from J; bases not matched to a gene: 3. The CDR3 is made up of 15 amino acids.

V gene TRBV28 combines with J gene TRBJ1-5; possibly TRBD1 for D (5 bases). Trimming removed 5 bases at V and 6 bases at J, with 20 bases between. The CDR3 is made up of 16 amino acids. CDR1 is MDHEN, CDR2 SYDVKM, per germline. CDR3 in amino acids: CASSPPRRGGSQPQHF. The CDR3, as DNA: TGTGCCAGCAGTCCACCCCGTAGGGGAGGGAGTCAGCCCCAGCATTTT.

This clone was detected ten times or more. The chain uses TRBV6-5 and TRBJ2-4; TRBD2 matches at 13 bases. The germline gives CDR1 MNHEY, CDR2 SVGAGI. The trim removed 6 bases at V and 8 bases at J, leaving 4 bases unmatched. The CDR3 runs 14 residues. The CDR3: CASSLGLAGDIQYF. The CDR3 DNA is TGTGCCAGCAGCCTCGGACTAGCGGGGGACATTCAGTACTTC.

CDR3: CASSDLGGTSGGMNEQFF. CDR3 coding DNA: TGTGCCAGCAGTGACCTGGGCGGCACTAGCGGGGGAATGAATGAGCAGTTCTTC. The gene calls are TRBV25-1 and TRBJ2-1; 11 positions match TRBD2. CDR3 length: 18 amino acids. Germline values: CDR1 MGHDK, CDR2 SYGVNS. V shed 3 bases and J 7 bases; nucleotides not matched to a gene: 14.

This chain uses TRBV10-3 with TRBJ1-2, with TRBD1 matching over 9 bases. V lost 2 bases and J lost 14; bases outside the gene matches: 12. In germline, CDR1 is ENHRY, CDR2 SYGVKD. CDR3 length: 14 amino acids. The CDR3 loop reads CAISEDPGQGSWTF. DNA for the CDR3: TGTGCCATCAGTGAGGATCCGGGACAGGGATCGTGGACCTTC.

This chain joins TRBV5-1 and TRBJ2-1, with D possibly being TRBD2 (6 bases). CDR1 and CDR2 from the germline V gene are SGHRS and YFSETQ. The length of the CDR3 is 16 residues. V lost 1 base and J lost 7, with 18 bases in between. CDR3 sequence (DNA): TGCGCCAGCAGCTTGACGGCGGGGACCCGCCCTAATGAGCAGTTCTTC. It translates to CASSLTAGTRPNEQFF.

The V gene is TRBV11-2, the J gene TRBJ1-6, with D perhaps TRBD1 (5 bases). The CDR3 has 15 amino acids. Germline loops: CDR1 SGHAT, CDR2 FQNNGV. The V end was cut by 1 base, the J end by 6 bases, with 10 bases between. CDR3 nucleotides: TGTGCCAGCAGCTTAGCAGGAGGGGCTAATTCACCCCTCCACTTT. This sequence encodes CASSLAGGANSPLHF.

The CDR3 bases are TGTGCCAGCTCACGGGACAGGTTGGAGACCCAGTACTTC. Translation: CASSRDRLETQYF. The chain carries TRBV18 and TRBJ2-5; TRBD1 agrees at 8 bases. CDR1 is KGHSH and CDR2 is LQKENI in the germline V gene. The CDR3 length is 13 residues. The J segment lost 5 bases and the V segment lost 4 bases, leaving 3 bases of the junction unmatched.

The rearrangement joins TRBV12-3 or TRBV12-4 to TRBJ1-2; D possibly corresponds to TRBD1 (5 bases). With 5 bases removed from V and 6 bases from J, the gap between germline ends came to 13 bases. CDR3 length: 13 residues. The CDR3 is CASSPQGRHGYTF. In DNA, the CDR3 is TGTGCCAGCAGTCCTCAGGGAAGGCATGGCTACACCTTC.

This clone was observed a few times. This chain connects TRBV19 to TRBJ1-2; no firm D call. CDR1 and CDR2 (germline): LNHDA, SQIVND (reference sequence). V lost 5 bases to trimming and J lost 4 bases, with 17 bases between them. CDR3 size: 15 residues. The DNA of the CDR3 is TGTGCCAGTAGTGCGGACGCCGAGGGTAGCTATGGCTACACCTTC. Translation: CASSADAEGSYGYTF.

CDR3: CASRPHGRESYEQYF. DNA for the CDR3: TGTGCCAGCAGACCTCACGGGAGGGAATCCTACGAGCAGTACTTC. The chain joins TRBV6-2 or TRBV6-3 to TRBJ2-7; TRBD2 agrees at 8 bases. J lost 1 base, V lost 6 bases, and 8 bases had no gene match. CDR3 length: 15 residues. Germline V CDR1 and CDR2: MNHEY, SVGEGT.

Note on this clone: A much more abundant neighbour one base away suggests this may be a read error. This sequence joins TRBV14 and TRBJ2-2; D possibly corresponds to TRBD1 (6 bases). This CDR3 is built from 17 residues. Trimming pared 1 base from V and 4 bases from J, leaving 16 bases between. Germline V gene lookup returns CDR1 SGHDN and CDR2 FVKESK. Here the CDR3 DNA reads TGTGCCAGCAGCCAAGGGCTAGTTAGAGGGGGCACCGGGGAGCTGTTTTTT. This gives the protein CASSQGLVRGGTGELFF.

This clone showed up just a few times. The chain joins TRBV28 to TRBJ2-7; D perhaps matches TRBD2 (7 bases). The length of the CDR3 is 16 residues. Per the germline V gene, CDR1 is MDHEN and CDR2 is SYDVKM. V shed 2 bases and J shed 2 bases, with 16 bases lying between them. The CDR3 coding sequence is TGTGCCAGCAGTTTACCTGGGGGGGCTCATCCCTACGAGCAGTACTTC. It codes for CASSLPGGAHPYEQYF.